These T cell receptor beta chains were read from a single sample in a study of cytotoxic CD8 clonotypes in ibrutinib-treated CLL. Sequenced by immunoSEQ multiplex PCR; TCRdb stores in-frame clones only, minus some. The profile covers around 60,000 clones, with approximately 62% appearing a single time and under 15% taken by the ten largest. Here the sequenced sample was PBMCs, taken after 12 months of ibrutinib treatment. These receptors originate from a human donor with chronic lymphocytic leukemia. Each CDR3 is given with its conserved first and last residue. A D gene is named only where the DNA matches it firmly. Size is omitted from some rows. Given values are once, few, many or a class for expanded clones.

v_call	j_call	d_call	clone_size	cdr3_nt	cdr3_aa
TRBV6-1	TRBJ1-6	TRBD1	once	TGTGCCAGCACCCGAGAAGGGACAGGGGATTCACCCCTCCACTTT	CASTREGTGDSPLHF
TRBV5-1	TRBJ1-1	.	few	TGCGCCAGCAGCACTACTGGCATGAACACTGAAGCTTTCTTT	CASSTTGMNTEAFF
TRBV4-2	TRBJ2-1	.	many	TGTGCCAGCAGCCAGACCCCCATTGCATGGCGGGCCGTCTCCTACAATGAGCAGTTCTTC	CASSQTPIAWRAVSYNEQFF
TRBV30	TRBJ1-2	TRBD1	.	TGTGCCTGGAGCAGGGACAGGGAGCATGGCTACACCTTC	CAWSRDREHGYTF
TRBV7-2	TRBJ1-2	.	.	TGTGCCAGCAGCCGAGGTGGCAGCCCCTCTCATGGCTACACCTTC	CASSRGGSPSHGYTF
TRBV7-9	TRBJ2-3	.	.	TGTGCCAGCAGCTCGACTATGGCTACGCAGTATTTT	CASSSTMATQYF
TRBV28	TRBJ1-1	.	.	TGTGCCAGCATTACGGGGGGGAACACTGAAGCTTTCTTT	CASITGGNTEAFF
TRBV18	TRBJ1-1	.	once	TGTGCCAGCTCACCATCCAGGTCGGCCGGGCCTCGCGAAGCTTTCTTT	CASSPSRSAGPREAFF
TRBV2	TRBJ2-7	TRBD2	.	TGTGCCAGCAGCCGACTAGCGGGAGGGCCCGAGCAGTACTTC	CASSRLAGGPEQYF
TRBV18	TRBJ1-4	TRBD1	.	TGTGCCAGCCGGACAGGACAGAATGAAAAACTGTTTTTT	CASRTGQNEKLFF
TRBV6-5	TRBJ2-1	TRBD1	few	TGTGCCAGCAGTTACGGGACAGGGTCCTCCTACAATGAGCAGTTCTTC	CASSYGTGSSYNEQFF
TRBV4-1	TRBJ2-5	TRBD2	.	TGCGCCAGCAGCCGGACTAGCCAAGAGACCCAGTACTTC	CASSRTSQETQYF
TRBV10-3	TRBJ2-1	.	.	TGTGCCATTGGGGGACGAAATGAGCAGTTCTTC	CAIGGRNEQFF
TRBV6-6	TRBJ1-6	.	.	TGTGCCAGCAGTGGGGGAGATCTGTTTCGACCCCTCCACTTT	CASSGGDLFRPLHF
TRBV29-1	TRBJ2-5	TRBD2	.	TGCAGCGTCCTAGGGACTAGCGGGGAAAAGACCCAGTACTTC	CSVLGTSGEKTQYF
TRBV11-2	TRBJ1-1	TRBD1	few	TGTGCCAGCAGCAGCCGCGGACAGGGGGCTGGGGTGGAAGCTTTCTTT	CASSSRGQGAGVEAFF
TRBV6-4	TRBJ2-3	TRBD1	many	TGTGCCAGCAGACCCACAGGGGCCAGCACAGATACGCAGTATTTT	CASRPTGASTDTQYF
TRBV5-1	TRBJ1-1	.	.	TGCGCCAGCAGCTTGGAAGGCCTTGCTACTGAAGCTTTCTTT	CASSLEGLATEAFF
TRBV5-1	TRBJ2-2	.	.	TGCGCCAGCAGCGCGGACGGACCGAACACCGGGGAGCTGTTTTTT	CASSADGPNTGELFF
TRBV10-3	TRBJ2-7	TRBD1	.	TGTGCCATCGGGGGAAGGACAGGGGAGGCCTCCTACGAGCAGTACTTC	CAIGGRTGEASYEQYF
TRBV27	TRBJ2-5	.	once	TGTGCCAGCAGTACGGGGGATTCTTGGACCCAGTACTTC	CASSTGDSWTQYF
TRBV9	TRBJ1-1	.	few	TGTGCCAGCAGCCTAACAGGGTTCACGAACACTGAAGCTTTCTTT	CASSLTGFTNTEAFF
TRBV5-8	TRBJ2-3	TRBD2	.	TGTGCCAGCAGCGAAAGACTAGCGGGGGGCCTGACAGATACGCAGTATTTT	CASSERLAGGLTDTQYF
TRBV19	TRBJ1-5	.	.	TGTGCCAGTAGTATGACAGACCGGCAGCCCCAGCATTTT	CASSMTDRQPQHF
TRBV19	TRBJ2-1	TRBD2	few	TGTGCCAGTAGTCCGGGACTAGCGGGGACGAGTGAGCAGTTCTTC	CASSPGLAGTSEQFF
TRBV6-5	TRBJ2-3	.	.	TGTGCCAGCAATTTTGGAGATACGCAGTATTTT	CASNFGDTQYF
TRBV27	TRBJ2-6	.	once	TGTGCCAGCAGTTTATCGGGGGGCTCTGGGGCCAACGTCCTGACTTTC	CASSLSGGSGANVLTF
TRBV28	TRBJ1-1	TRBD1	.	TGTGCCAGCGAAACAGGGGCCATGAACACTGAAGCTTTCTTT	CASETGAMNTEAFF